The clone carrying this T cell receptor beta chain occurred a few times. The target antigen is unknown. Synthetic TCR analog templates were added to each PCR reaction. Sequencing used immunoSEQ multiplex PCR; TCRdb keeps in-frame clones, though not all of them. This sample has tens of thousands of clones, with roughly 82% found just once. This sample was included in a study of PD-L1 blockade in urothelial cancer. Turning to the study itself: Researchers looked at the blood 3 weeks (second dose) and 6 weeks after treatment began. Whole-study results and caveats: TCR clonality was measured in pretreatment peripheral blood. Clonality below the median predicted better survival. Tumor-associated clones in the blood of durable-benefit patients grew more at 3 weeks.

The receptor was derived from a man aged 65-85 years with urothelial cancer. This specimen consisted of PBMCs, obtained around atezolizumab (anti-PD-L1) treatment.

CDR3 amino acids: CASSSTGNYGYTF. The CDR3 nucleotides read TGCGCCAGCAGCTCGACAGGGAACTATGGCTACACCTTC. The rearrangement uses TRBV5-1 and TRBJ1-2, with 7 bases lining up with TRBD1. This CDR3 is built from 13 residues. V trimming: 3 bases; J trimming: 2 bases; junction bases outside the gene matches: 1. Per the germline V gene, CDR1 is SGHRS and CDR2 is YFSETQ.